Listed below are T cell receptor beta chains from one sample, sequenced in a study of read filtering for tumor transcriptome and immune sequencing. From the reads, TCRdb called clonotypes with MiXCR, one entry per CDR3 protein. The data hold around 130,000 distinct CDR3 sequences, with 13% observed a single time. Sequenced sample: a population of CD138-negative cells sorted from bone marrow. These receptors were collected from a donor at least 40 years old with multiple myeloma. The conserved cysteine and the conserved F or W are not part of the CDR3 here. The order of the fields is V gene, CDR3 protein.

TRBV6-2/TRBV6-3 ASSFRTSGTSYNEQF
TRBV5-1 ASSFGSGVSYNEQF
TRBV7-9 ASSLDLGDGNQPQH
TRBV3-1 ASSRTGGETEAF
TRBV5-1 ASSLAQSTDTQY
TRBV12-5 ASGLGTLSGTGELF
TRBV6-1 ASGRLAGVNEQF
TRBV6-2/TRBV6-3 ASSSSRTGMNTEAF
TRBV19 APHGVSSYNEQF
TRBV5-1 ASSPGQPTNYGYT
TRBV5-5 ASSPTTGSYEQY
TRBV21-1 ASSKRQRGVSTEAF
TRBV12-3/TRBV12-4 ASSRGDSNEQF
TRBV30 ARQEDYNSPLH
TRBV29-1 SVAGSVRSGANVLT
TRBV6-2/TRBV6-3 ASSYYSPRGQRVFEQF
TRBV5-1 ASSSGRSAETQY
TRBV7-2 ASSHRDQRAGNEQF
TRBV7-9 ASSLAFGTGAPGYEQY
TRBV27 ASSLAGTESYGYT
TRBV7-9 ASSATPGTSGSTDTQY
TRBV7-8 ASSLQGDFTGELF
TRBV29-1 SVAQQGNEQF
TRBV4-1 ASSQSHPQGALEAF
TRBV19 ASSIVTGGPYEQY
TRBV5-1 ASSAGTGNQPQH
TRBV29-1 SVLGTGYEQF
TRBV5-1 ASSQGQGQEETQY
TRBV29-1 SVEATSYNEQF
TRBV12-3/TRBV12-4 ASTLLEGTQY
TRBV6-1 ASTPTASSYNEQF
TRBV5-1 AGSLVETHRAAF
TRBV18 ASSPGQGVNEQY
TRBV11-3 ASSPVGAGSTGELF
TRBV7-9 ASSLDRGATEAF
TRBV7-9 ASSLAGLAGGPLSEQY
TRBV5-1 ASSPDRAPNEQF
TRBV4-3 ASSQLGLAGEEQY
TRBV4-1 ASSLERAGGVDTQY
TRBV6-6 ASSQTVNQPQH
TRBV18 ASSPPRGVTDTQY
TRBV5-1 ASSLTTGGGEQY
TRBV6-5 ASSSGVRTEAF
TRBV4-1 ASSLLLPGQGTYEQY
TRBV7-9 ASSLGTGMNYGYT
TRBV20-1 SATGHSNTEAF
TRBV5-1 ASSLGLAGRTGELF
TRBV19 ASSIARGNTEAF
TRBV7-3 ASRVPGLTSEQF
TRBV5-1 ASSLGLQTLAKNIQY
TRBV9 ASSVATEMNTEAF
TRBV6-6 ARSYLAPNEQF
TRBV12-3/TRBV12-4 ASSPWTGVGGELF
TRBV29-1 SVEVSMNTGELF
TRBV7-9 ASSLLRQGASDTQY
TRBV7-2 ASSLDGGTGQPQH
TRBV7-3 ASSLKVLAAYNEQF